The sample holds one count of the clone carrying this T cell receptor (beta chain). The data were produced by immunoSEQ multiplex PCR, yet TCRdb's version contains in-frame clones alone and is incomplete. The table lists about 38,000 clones, 89% of them singletons. The data are from a study of neoadjuvant nivolumab and ipilimumab in lung cancer. This CDR3 has 18 residues. With 5 bases clipped from V and 0 bases from J, the junction kept 15 bases outside the gene matches. CDR1 SEHNR and CDR2 FQNEAQ come from the germline V gene (reference sequence). The receptor was derived from an adult with non-small cell lung cancer. The specimen comprised peripheral blood, sampled before neoadjuvant nivolumab, alone or with ipilimumab. V is TRBV7-9 and J is TRBJ2-7, with 8 positions matching TRBD2. The chain's CDR3 is CASSHWGAGGASSYEQYF. The CDR3 DNA follows: TGTGCCAGCAGCCACTGGGGGGCGGGAGGCGCAAGCTCCTACGAGCAGTACTTC.